This entry lists 17 T cell receptor beta chains sequenced from one sample in a study of human versus mouse CDR3 diversity and MHC coevolution. The data were produced by immunoSEQ multiplex PCR, yet TCRdb's version contains in-frame clones alone and is incomplete. The data show 50,000 to 70,000 clones, with around 94% seen just once and approximately 19% held by the top ten. Sample: naive CD4+ T cells from blood. The subset here: CD45RO-negative CD62L-positive naive CD4 T cells. These receptors were obtained from a person between 55 and 70 years old in good health.

The gene calls are TRBV30 and TRBJ2-1; 7 nucleotides match TRBD1. The germline CDR1 and CDR2 sequences are GTSNPN and SVGIG (reference sequence). The CDR3 is made up of 12 amino acids. The trim removed 1 base at V and 8 bases at J, leaving 2 bases unmatched. The CDR3 DNA is TGTGCCTGGAGTGCAGGGGGATATGAGCAGTTCTTC. Amino acids: CAWSAGGYEQFF.

The V and J genes are TRBV9 and TRBJ2-3; perhaps TRBD2 as D (6 bases). CDR3 length: 14 amino acids. Germline lookup yields CDR1 SGDLS and CDR2 YYNGEE. Trimming stripped 3 bases from V and 11 bases from J, with 19 bases between. CDR3 bases: TGTGCCAGCAGCGGGACCCTCGGGAGACTAGGGCAGTATTTT. Its protein product is CASSGTLGRLGQYF.

This sequence joins TRBV10-3 and TRBJ2-1, with D perhaps TRBD2 (6 bases). The germline V gene encodes CDR1 ENHRY and CDR2 SYGVKD. V was shortened by 4 bases and J by 1 base, with 11 bases between the two germline ends. This CDR3 contains 15 residues. CDR3 region: CAISVEGGSYNEQFF. The CDR3 DNA follows: TGTGCCATCAGTGTTGAGGGAGGTTCCTACAATGAGCAGTTCTTC.

About this clone itself: Other DNA sequences within the sample encode an identical CDR3. The J gene is TRBJ2-1, the V gene TRBV5-4, with 7 positions matching TRBD1. The ends lost 3 bases at V and 6 bases at J; junction bases unmatched: 6. The CDR3 length is 14 residues. Germline V lookup: CDR1 SGHNT, CDR2 YYREEE (reference sequence). The CDR3, as DNA: TGTGCCAGCAGCTCGACAGGGATCAGCAATGAGCAGTTCTTC. Translating it yields CASSSTGISNEQFF.

This chain uses TRBV7-9 with TRBJ1-1, with TRBD1 matching over 9 bases. The CDR3 is made up of 16 amino acids. CDR1 is SEHNR and CDR2 is FQNEAQ in the germline V gene (reference sequence). With V trimmed by 2 bases and J by 4 bases, 8 bases remained unmatched. Here the CDR3 DNA reads TGTGCCAGCAGCTTAACCGGGACAGGGAGAGTCACTGAAGCTTTCTTT. Its protein product is CASSLTGTGRVTEAFF.

The chain recombines TRBV9 with TRBJ2-5; D possibly corresponds to TRBD1 (6 bases). Trimming shortened V by 0 bases and J by 11 bases, and 14 bases separated the two germline ends. The CDR3 totals 13 residues. Germline-derived CDR1 and CDR2 are SGDLS and YYNGEE. CDR3: CASSVDPRQGQYF. As DNA, the CDR3 is TGTGCCAGCAGCGTAGATCCCCGGCAGGGGCAGTACTTC.

This clone was counted a single time. The chain carries TRBV2 and TRBJ2-7; D is perhaps TRBD2 (5 bases). V shed 6 bases and J shed 4 bases, with 19 bases lying between them. CDR3 length: 15 residues. The V gene's germline CDR1 is SNHLY and CDR2 FYNNEI. The CDR3 bases are TGTGCCAGCAGGAGGGAAACGGGAATGGTTTACGAGCAGTACTTC. It encodes CASRRETGMVYEQYF. The full variable domain, its missing parts supplied by reference TRBV2 and TRBJ2-7, is EPEVTQTPSHQVTQMGQEVILRCVPISNHLYFYWYRQILGQKVEFLVSFYNNEISEKSEIFDDQFSVERPDGSNFTLKIRSTKLEDSAMYFCASRRETGMVYEQYFGPGTRLTVT.

The chain carries TRBV4-2 and TRBJ2-1; perhaps TRBD2 as D (6 bases). The V end was cut by 4 bases, the J end by 4 bases, with 14 bases between. In germline, CDR1 is LGHNA, CDR2 YNFKEQ. CDR3 length: 15 amino acids. This CDR3 is CASSLGEALYNEQFF. CDR3 coding DNA: TGTGCCAGCAGCCTAGGGGAGGCGCTGTACAATGAGCAGTTCTTC.

The J gene is TRBJ2-1, the V gene TRBV29-1; 10 bases map to TRBD2. CDR3 size: 15 residues. V lost 4 bases to trimming and J lost 7 bases; unmatched junction nucleotides: 10. CDR1 SQVTM and CDR2 ANQGSEA come from the germline V gene. The CDR3 here is CSVGGASGRGNEQFF. In DNA, the CDR3 is TGCAGCGTTGGGGGGGCTAGCGGGAGAGGGAATGAGCAGTTCTTC.

The gene calls are TRBV13 and TRBJ2-3; 9 positions match TRBD1. The germline CDR1 and CDR2 sequences are PRHDT and FYEKMQ (reference sequence). This CDR3 has 15 amino acids. J was trimmed by 1 base and V by 2 bases; bases with no gene match: 1. The CDR3 region is CASSLRQGGTDTQYF. CDR3 nucleotide sequence: TGTGCCAGCAGCTTAAGACAGGGGGGCACAGATACGCAGTATTTT.

V is TRBV18 and J is TRBJ2-5; D is possibly TRBD2 (5 bases). The J call is in doubt because the DNA end fits TRBJ2-7 better. The V gene's germline CDR1 is KGHSH and CDR2 LQKENI. The CDR3 totals 14 residues. CDR3 DNA: TGTGCCAGCTCACCTCACCGGGATCACCACGAGCAGTACTTC. Its protein is CASSPHRDHHEQYF.

The gene calls are TRBV11-3 and TRBJ1-2; 10 bases agree with TRBD1. V lost 1 base, J lost 4 bases, and 3 bases stayed unmatched. The germline CDR1 and CDR2 sequences are SGHNT and YENEEA. The CDR3 runs to 15 residues. CDR3 amino acids: CASSLGGTGVYGYTF. The CDR3 DNA sequence: TGTGCCAGCAGCTTAGGCGGGACAGGGGTCTATGGCTACACCTTC.

The rearrangement uses TRBV4-1 and TRBJ2-7; D is possibly TRBD2 (6 bases). Between the trimmed V and J ends, which lost 0 bases and 1 base, there was a span of 7 bases. Germline V gives CDR1 MGHRA, CDR2 YSYEKL. The CDR3 is made up of 14 amino acids. The CDR3 DNA sequence: TGCGCCAGCAGCCAAGAACGGGAGTCCTACGAGCAGTACTTC. Its protein product is CASSQERESYEQYF.

The genes are TRBV5-4 and TRBJ2-5; D possibly corresponds to TRBD1 (7 bases). The length of the CDR3 is 14 residues. Trimming removed 7 bases at V and 5 bases at J, with 18 bases between. Germline assignment: CDR1 SGHNT and CDR2 YYREEE (reference sequence). This CDR3 reads CASGGTASRETQYF. CDR3 DNA: TGTGCCAGCGGCGGGACAGCGAGTCGGGAGACCCAGTACTTC.

The rearrangement joins TRBV27 to TRBJ2-7; D unresolved. This CDR3 contains 13 residues. The V gene's germline CDR1 is MNHEY and CDR2 SMNVEV (reference sequence). The V end was cut by 3 bases, the J end by 4 bases, with 10 bases between. The CDR3 here is CASSLTSTYEQYF. The CDR3 DNA is TGTGCCAGCAGTTTGACAAGTACATACGAGCAGTACTTC.

The V and J genes are TRBV7-9 and TRBJ2-5; a weak D match, TRBD2 (8 bases). This CDR3 region has 17 residues. Germline loops: CDR1 SEHNR, CDR2 FQNEAQ (reference sequence). As DNA, the CDR3 is TGTGCTTTGAGGGGGCCGATAGCGGGAACTGTTTTAGAGACCCAGTACTTC. It codes for CALRGPIAGTVLETQYF.

V and J are TRBV18 and TRBJ1-4; D perhaps matches TRBD1 (6 bases). Trimming removed 2 bases from V and 3 bases from J, with 16 bases in between. The CDR3 is 17 amino acids. Germline V gives CDR1 KGHSH, CDR2 LQKENI. CDR3 nucleotides: TGTGCCAGCTCACCAAGTCCGGGCGGGGGCTCTAATGAAAAACTGTTTTTT. Protein: CASSPSPGGGSNEKLFF.